This T cell receptor (beta chain) was captured by sequencing in a study of T-cell reconstitution after alpha-beta-depleted transplantation in children. With V trimmed by 2 bases and J by 5 bases, 2 bases remained unmatched. The germline gives CDR1 SGHDN, CDR2 FVKESK. The CDR3 loop spans 15 amino acids. Whole-study results and caveats: Expanded clones from the graft, numbering several hundred, reportedly supplied alpha-beta T cells about two months after transplant. At the one-year point after transplant, T-cell counts and TCRbeta diversity were found to come mostly from T cells that had been newly produced. Surviving recipient cells, namely T cells and thymic progenitors, were the source of high day-60 TCRbeta diversity in some patients.

TCRbeta library preparation incorporated unique molecular identifiers. MiXCR, run by TCRdb on the PCR reads, gives a single entry per CDR3 protein. The sample comprises hundreds of thousands of distinct CDR3 sequences, about an eighth of which are singletons, and over 2% rests with the top ten. At least ten counts were recorded for this clonotype. Its matching antigen is unknown. The sample was PBMCs, mostly from graft donor cells, taken 360 days after TCRalphabeta/CD19-depleted stem cell transplant. The chain is built from TRBV14 and TRBJ2-3; 12 bases are a match to TRBD2. This receptor was identified in a male patient younger than 18 who had a stem cell transplant for acute myeloid leukemia, so the T cells may come from the graft donor. CDR3 DNA: TGTGCCAGCAGCCAATCACTAGCGGGAGGAGATACGCAGTATTTT. Protein: CASSQSLAGGDTQYF.